Below, 3 T cell receptor beta chains from the same sample are listed, as sequenced in a study of immune evolution from preneoplasia to lung adenocarcinoma. TCRdb's copy holds only in-frame clones and misses some; the assay was immunoSEQ multiplex PCR. The sample lists about 6,300 clones; less than 85% were seen once. The specimen sequenced was FFPE minimally invasive lung adenocarcinoma tissue. These TCRs come from a person aged 65-85 years with lung adenocarcinoma.

This chain connects TRBV4-3 to TRBJ2-7, with TRBD2 matching 10 bases. This CDR3 region has 15 residues. With V trimmed by 3 bases and J by 2 bases, 4 bases remained unmatched. Per the germline V gene, CDR1 is LGHNA and CDR2 is YSLEER. The CDR3 nucleotides are TGCGCCAGCAGCCAGACTAGCGGGCCCGCCTACGAGCAGTACTTC. Translating it yields CASSQTSGPAYEQYF.

The chain carries TRBV2 and TRBJ2-3; D is unclear. The CDR3 runs 12 residues. The V gene lost 6 bases and the J gene lost 4 bases, with 8 bases spanning the gap. The germline CDR1 and CDR2 sequences are SNHLY and FYNNEI. CDR3 sequence (DNA): TGTGCCAGCAGCGTTAGCTCAGATACGCAGTATTTT. Protein sequence: CASSVSSDTQYF.

This clone was counted a few times. The chain links TRBV11-3 to TRBJ2-1, with 8 bases fitting TRBD2. J lost 5 bases, V lost 5 bases, and 8 bases had no gene match. The CDR3 consists of 15 residues. CDR1 SGHNT and CDR2 YENEEA come from the germline V gene. DNA for the CDR3: TGTGCCAGCAGCCAGGGAACTAGCGGTCACAATGAGCAGTTCTTC. As protein: CASSQGTSGHNEQFF. Supplemented by reference TRBV11-3 and TRBJ2-1, the full variable domain reads EAGVVQSPRYKIIEKKQPVAFWCNPISGHNTLYWYLQNLGQGPELLIRYENEEAVDDSQLPKDRFSAERLKGVDSTLKIQPAELGDSAVYLCASSQGTSGHNEQFFGPGTRLTVL.